The 12 T cell receptor beta chains presented below share a single source sample, sequenced in a study of T cell responses to AZD1222 COVID-19 vaccine. Data came from immunoSEQ multiplex PCR; TCRdb stores just in-frame clones and leaves some out. The repertoire consists of around 130,000 clones, with 94% occurring once and the leading ten covering roughly 7.2%. The specimen was peripheral blood, collected on day 0 of AZD1222 vaccination. The receptor set was obtained from an adult in good health.

This clone was seen just once. CDR3 bases: TGTGCCAGCAGCTCCAACAGGGGAGGCCCTGAAGCTTTCTTT. It codes for CASSSNRGGPEAFF. The chain couples TRBV11-2 to TRBJ1-1; TRBD1 matches 7 bases. The V and J ends lost 4 bases and 6 bases, in that order; junction bases with no gene match: 8. The CDR3 extends over 14 amino acids. Germline V gene data show CDR1 as SGHAT and CDR2 as FQNNGV. The full variable domain, completed using reference TRBV11-2 and TRBJ1-1, is EAGVAQSPRYKIIEKRQSVAFWCNPISGHATLYWYQQILGQGPKLLIQFQNNGVVDDSQLPKDRFSAERLKGVDSTLKIQPAKLEDSAVYLCASSSNRGGPEAFFGQGTRLTVV.

V usage is TRBV2 and J usage is TRBJ2-7; a weak D match, TRBD2 (6 bases). Trimming left V 0 bases short and J 5 bases short, with 14 bases between. From germline, CDR1 is SNHLY and CDR2 FYNNEI. This CDR3 is built from 15 residues. This CDR3 reads CASSEAGLLGDEQYF. The CDR3, as DNA: TGTGCCAGCAGTGAAGCGGGACTTTTAGGGGACGAGCAGTACTTC.

Here the CDR3 DNA reads TGCGCCAGCACCTCGGGCTCTATACCGCAAGAGACCCAGTACTTC. Encoded protein: CASTSGSIPQETQYF. The chain couples TRBV5-1 to TRBJ2-5; D is undetermined. Germline V CDR1 and CDR2: SGHRS, YFSETQ. V gave up 6 bases and J gave up 2 bases, with 17 bases separating them. The CDR3 is 15 amino acids.

CDR3 DNA sequence: TGTGCCAGCAGCTTAGGAGCCGGGGCGGGAGGTTACAATGAGCAGTTCTTC. This encodes CASSLGAGAGGYNEQFF. J is TRBJ2-1 and V is TRBV7-6; the match to TRBD2 covers 8 bases. In germline, CDR1 is SGHVS, CDR2 FNYEAQ. This CDR3 contains 17 residues. Trimming cost V 1 base and J 4 bases; bases outside gene matches: 9.

The chain has TRBV7-8 and TRBJ1-1, with D unresolved. CDR3 length: 13 residues. Between the trimmed V and J ends, which lost 5 bases and 1 base, there was a span of 8 bases. Germline V gene sequence: CDR1 SGHVS, CDR2 FQNEAQ. CDR3 residues: CASSRRWNTEAFF. CDR3 in DNA: TGTGCCAGCAGCCGACGATGGAACACTGAAGCTTTCTTT.

Concerning this clone itself: The same CDR3 is also encoded by other DNA sequences in this sample. Here the CDR3 reads CASGDSSNYGYTF. DNA for the CDR3: TGTGCCAGCGGGGACTCCAGCAACTATGGCTACACCTTC. The chain combines TRBV28 with TRBJ1-2; a possible D gene is TRBD1 (5 bases). The CDR3 sequence is 13 residues long. Germline assignment: CDR1 MDHEN and CDR2 SYDVKM. V gave up 8 bases and J gave up 2 bases, with 12 bases separating them.

J is TRBJ2-2 and V is TRBV9; 9 bases match TRBD2. In germline, CDR1 is SGDLS, CDR2 YYNGEE. V was pared by 3 bases and J by 5 bases, with 8 bases of the junction left unmatched. There are 16 residues in the CDR3. CDR3 nucleotide sequence: TGTGCCAGCAGCGGAACAGCGGGAGGCGGGACCGGGGAGCTGTTTTTT. It codes for CASSGTAGGGTGELFF.

The V call is TRBV11-2, the J call TRBJ1-6; D is ambiguous. Germline V gives CDR1 SGHAT, CDR2 FQNNGV. V was pared by 8 bases and J by 0 bases, with 14 bases between. The CDR3 sequence is 16 residues long. CDR3 loop: CASRERGSSYNSPLHF. The CDR3 DNA is TGTGCCAGCCGGGAGCGGGGTAGCTCCTATAATTCACCCCTCCACTTT.

The chain combines TRBV5-8 with TRBJ2-3; D is unresolved. V was pared by 3 bases and J by 6 bases, with 14 bases between. The CDR3 runs 14 residues. Germline CDR1 SGHTS, CDR2 YDEGEE. The CDR3 DNA is TGTGCCAGCAGCTCGGCATCAGGTGTCGATACGCAGTATTTT. It translates to CASSSASGVDTQYF.

The sample holds one count of this clone. The rearrangement links TRBV6-1 to TRBJ2-7; unclear D gene. This CDR3 comprises 14 residues. V lost 1 base, J lost 9 bases, and 16 bases lay in between. CDR1 and CDR2 from the germline V gene are MNHNS and SASEGT. The chain's CDR3 is CASSEVATRAVQYF. CDR3 nucleotides: TGTGCCAGCAGTGAAGTGGCTACACGGGCCGTGCAGTACTTC.

As to this clone: This specimen includes other DNA sequences encoding the same CDR3. The chain recombines TRBV6-5 with TRBJ1-1; D unresolved. The germline CDR1 and CDR2 sequences are MNHEY and SVGAGI. There are 15 residues in the CDR3. With 0 bases removed from V and 0 bases from J, the gap between germline ends came to 8 bases. CDR3: CASSYSGRLNTEAFF. Written as DNA, the CDR3 is TGTGCCAGCAGTTACTCTGGCAGGCTGAACACTGAAGCTTTCTTT.

This clone was picked up one time. The chain combines TRBV6-5 with TRBJ1-5; possibly TRBD1 for D (6 bases). The CDR3 length is 15 residues. Trimming removed 8 bases at V and 1 base at J, with 15 bases between. CDR1 is MNHEY and CDR2 is SVGAGI in the germline V gene. The CDR3 here is CASSPGQNSNQPQHF. In nucleotides, the CDR3 is TGTGCCAGCTCACCGGGACAAAACAGCAATCAGCCCCAGCATTTT.